This TCR beta chain is drawn from a study of naive and memory T cell subsets. Ligated cDNA underwent four rounds of PCR with nested alpha and beta constant region primers and SP2. A single record per CDR3 protein comes from TCRdb applying MiXCR to the UMI-ligation and nested PCR reads. The sample has 2,200 or so distinct CDR3 sequences; 3.5% to 5% are singletons. The CDR3 runs 14 residues. Trimming took 2 bases from V and 6 from J, leaving 10 bases between them. Per germline, CDR1 MNHEY and CDR2 SVGAGI. By share, this clonotype ranks as medium-sized. The treatment here: skin biopsy from saline-injected control site (resident skin T cells). Unsorted total RNA, 1 to 1000 ng, was DNase treated before reverse transcription.

The receptor comes from an adult in good health. Sequencing used skin, obtained from a saline injection site in the skin. The chain is built from TRBV6-5 and TRBJ2-2; weak D call: TRBD2 (6 bases). The chain's CDR3 is CASSYGEEAGELFF. DNA of the CDR3: TGTGCCAGCAGTTACGGGGAGGAGGCCGGGGAGCTGTTTTTT.